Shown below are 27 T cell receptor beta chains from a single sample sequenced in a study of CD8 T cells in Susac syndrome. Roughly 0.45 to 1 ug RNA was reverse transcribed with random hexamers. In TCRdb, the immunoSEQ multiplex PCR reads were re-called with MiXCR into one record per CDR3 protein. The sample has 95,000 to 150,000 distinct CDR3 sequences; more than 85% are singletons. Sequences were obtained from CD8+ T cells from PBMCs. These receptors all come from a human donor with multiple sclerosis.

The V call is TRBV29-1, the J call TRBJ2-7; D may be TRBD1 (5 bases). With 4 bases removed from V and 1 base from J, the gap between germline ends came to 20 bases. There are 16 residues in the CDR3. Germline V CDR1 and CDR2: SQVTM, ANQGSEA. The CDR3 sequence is CSVVIVLRQLSYEQYF. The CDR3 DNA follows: TGCAGCGTTGTTATTGTCCTCCGACAGCTATCCTACGAGCAGTACTTC.

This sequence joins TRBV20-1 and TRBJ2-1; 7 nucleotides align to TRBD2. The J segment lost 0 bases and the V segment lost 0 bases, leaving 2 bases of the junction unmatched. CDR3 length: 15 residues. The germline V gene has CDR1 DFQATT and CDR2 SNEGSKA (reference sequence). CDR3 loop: CSARDGGDSYNEQFF. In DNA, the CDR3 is TGCAGTGCTAGAGATGGGGGGGACTCCTACAATGAGCAGTTCTTC.

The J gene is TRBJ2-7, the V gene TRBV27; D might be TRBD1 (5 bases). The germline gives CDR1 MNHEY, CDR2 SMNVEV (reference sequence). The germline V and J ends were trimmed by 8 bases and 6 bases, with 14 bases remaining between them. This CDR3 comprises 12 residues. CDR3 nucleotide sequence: TGTGCCAGCCCCCCAGGGTTTTCCGAGCAGTACTTC. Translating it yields CASPPGFSEQYF.

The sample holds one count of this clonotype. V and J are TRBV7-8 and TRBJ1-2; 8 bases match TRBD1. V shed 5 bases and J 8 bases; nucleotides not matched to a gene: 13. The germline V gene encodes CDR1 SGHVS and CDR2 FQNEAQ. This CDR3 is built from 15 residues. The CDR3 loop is CASSLERQGARGYTF. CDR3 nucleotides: TGTGCCAGCAGCCTGGAGCGGCAGGGGGCGCGGGGCTACACCTTC.

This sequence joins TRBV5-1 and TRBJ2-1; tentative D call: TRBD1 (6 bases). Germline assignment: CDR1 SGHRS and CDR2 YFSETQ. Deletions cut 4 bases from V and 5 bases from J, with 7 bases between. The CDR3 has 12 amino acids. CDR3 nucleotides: TGCGCCAGCAGCCGGACAGACAATGAGCAGTTCTTC. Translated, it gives CASSRTDNEQFF.

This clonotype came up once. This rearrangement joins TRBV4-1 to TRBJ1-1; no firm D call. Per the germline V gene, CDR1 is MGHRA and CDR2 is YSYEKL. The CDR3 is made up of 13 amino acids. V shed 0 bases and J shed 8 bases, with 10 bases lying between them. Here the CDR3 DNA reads TGCGCCAGCAGCCAAGACCGGCCGCGGGAAGCTTTCTTT. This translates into CASSQDRPREAFF.

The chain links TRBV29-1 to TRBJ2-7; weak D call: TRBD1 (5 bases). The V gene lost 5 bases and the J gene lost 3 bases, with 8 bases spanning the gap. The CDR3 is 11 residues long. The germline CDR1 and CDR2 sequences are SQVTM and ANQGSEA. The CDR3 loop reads CSVTDNYEQYV. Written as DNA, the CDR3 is TGCAGCGTTACGGACAACTACGAGCAGTACGTC.

CDR3 DNA: TGTGCCAGCAGCTTGGGGACAGGGGTAAATGGCTACACCTTC. Residues: CASSLGTGVNGYTF. The chain carries TRBV5-6 and TRBJ1-2; 9 bases match TRBD1. Germline CDR1 reads SGHDT; CDR2 reads YYEEEE. This CDR3 has 14 residues. The trim removed 0 bases at V and 6 bases at J, leaving 3 bases unmatched.

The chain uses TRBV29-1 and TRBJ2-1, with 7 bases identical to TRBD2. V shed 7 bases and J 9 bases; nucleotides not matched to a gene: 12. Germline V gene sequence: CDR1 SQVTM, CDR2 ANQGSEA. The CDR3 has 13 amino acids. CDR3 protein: CSAMGGSWVEQFF. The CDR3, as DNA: TGCAGCGCAATGGGGGGGTCCTGGGTTGAGCAGTTCTTC.

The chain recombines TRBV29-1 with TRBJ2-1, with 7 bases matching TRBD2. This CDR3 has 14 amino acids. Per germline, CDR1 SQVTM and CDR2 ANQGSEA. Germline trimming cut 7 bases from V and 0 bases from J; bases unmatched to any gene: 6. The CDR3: CSADAGVSYNEQFF. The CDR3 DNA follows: TGCAGCGCCGATGCGGGGGTCTCCTACAATGAGCAGTTCTTC.

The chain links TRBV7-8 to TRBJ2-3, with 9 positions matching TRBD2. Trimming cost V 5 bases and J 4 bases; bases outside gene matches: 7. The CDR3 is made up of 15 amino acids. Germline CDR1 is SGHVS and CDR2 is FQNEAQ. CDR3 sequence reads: CASSHIAGVADTQYF. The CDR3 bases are TGTGCCAGCAGCCATATAGCGGGAGTGGCAGATACGCAGTATTTT.

CDR3 nucleotides: TGTGCCAGCAGTGCTACGCCTAGCAATCAGCCCCAGCATTTT. It encodes CASSATPSNQPQHF. The J gene is TRBJ1-5, the V gene TRBV2, with no clear D. CDR1 is SNHLY and CDR2 is FYNNEI in the germline V gene. The length of the CDR3 is 14 residues. Trimming left V 4 bases short and J 0 bases short, with 7 bases between.

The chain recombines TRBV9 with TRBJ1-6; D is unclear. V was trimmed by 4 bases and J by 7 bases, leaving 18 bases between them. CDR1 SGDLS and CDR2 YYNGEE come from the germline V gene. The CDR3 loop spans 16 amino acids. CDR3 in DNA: TGTGCCAGCAGCCCCCAGCCGACGAGAGGCAATTCACCCCTCCACTTT. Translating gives CASSPQPTRGNSPLHF.

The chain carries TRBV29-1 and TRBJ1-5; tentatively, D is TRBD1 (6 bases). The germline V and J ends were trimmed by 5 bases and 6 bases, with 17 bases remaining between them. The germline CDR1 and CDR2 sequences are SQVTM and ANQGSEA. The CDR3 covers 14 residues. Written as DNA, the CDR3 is TGCAGCGTTTCCGGGCCCAGGGGCGGTCAGCCCCAGCATTTT. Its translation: CSVSGPRGGQPQHF.

The DNA for the CDR3 is TGCGCCAGCAGCTTGGCGGGGGACTCTGGGGCCAACGTCCTGACTTTC. Protein product: CASSLAGDSGANVLTF. The chain joins TRBV5-1 to TRBJ2-6; possibly TRBD2 for D (6 bases). The CDR3 contains 16 residues. The V gene's germline CDR1 is SGHRS and CDR2 YFSETQ. Trimming removed 0 bases from V and 0 bases from J, with 7 bases in between.

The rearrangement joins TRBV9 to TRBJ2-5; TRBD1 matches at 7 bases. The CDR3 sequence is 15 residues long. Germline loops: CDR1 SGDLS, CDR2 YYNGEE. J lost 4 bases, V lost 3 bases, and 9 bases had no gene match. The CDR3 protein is CASSGRLRDRETQYF. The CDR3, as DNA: TGTGCCAGCAGCGGGCGCCTCCGGGACAGAGAGACCCAGTACTTC. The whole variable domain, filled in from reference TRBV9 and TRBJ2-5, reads DSGVTQTPKHLITATGQRVTLRCSPRSGDLSVYWYQQSLDQGLQFLIQYYNGEERAKGNILERFSAQQFPDLHSELNLSSLELGDSALYFCASSGRLRDRETQYFGPGTRLLVL.

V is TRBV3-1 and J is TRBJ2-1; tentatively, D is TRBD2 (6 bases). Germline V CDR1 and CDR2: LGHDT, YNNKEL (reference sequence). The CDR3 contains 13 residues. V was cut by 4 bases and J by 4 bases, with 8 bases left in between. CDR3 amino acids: CASSPDYYNEQFF. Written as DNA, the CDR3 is TGTGCCAGCAGCCCGGACTATTACAATGAGCAGTTCTTC.

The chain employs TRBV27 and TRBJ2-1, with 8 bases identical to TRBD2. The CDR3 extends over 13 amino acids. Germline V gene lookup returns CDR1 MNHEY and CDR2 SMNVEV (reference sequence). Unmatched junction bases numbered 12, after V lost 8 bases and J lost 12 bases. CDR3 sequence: CASADGRALAQFF. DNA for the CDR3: TGTGCCAGCGCGGACGGGAGGGCCCTCGCGCAGTTCTTC.

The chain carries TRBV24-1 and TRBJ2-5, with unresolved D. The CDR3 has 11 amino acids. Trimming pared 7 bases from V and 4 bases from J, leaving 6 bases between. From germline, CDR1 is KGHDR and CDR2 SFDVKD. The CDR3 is CATSHSETQYF. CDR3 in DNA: TGTGCCACCAGCCACTCAGAGACCCAGTACTTC.

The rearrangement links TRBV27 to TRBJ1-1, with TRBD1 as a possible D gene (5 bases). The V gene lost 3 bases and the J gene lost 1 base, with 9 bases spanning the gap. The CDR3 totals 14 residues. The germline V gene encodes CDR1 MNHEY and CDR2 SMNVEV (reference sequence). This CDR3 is CASSFSGANTEAFF. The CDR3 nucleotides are TGTGCCAGCAGTTTCTCCGGGGCGAACACTGAAGCTTTCTTT.

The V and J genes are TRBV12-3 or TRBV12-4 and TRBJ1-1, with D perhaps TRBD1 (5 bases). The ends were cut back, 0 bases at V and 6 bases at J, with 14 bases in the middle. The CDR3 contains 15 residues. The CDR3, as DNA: TGTGCCAGCAGTTTAGCGGCGGGGGGGATCCCTGAAGCTTTCTTT. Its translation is CASSLAAGGIPEAFF.

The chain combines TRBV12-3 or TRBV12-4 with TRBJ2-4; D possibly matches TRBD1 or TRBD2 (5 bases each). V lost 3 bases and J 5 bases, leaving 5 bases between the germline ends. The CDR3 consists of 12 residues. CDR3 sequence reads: CASSLGENIQYF. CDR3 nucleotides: TGTGCCAGCAGTTTGGGGGAAAACATTCAGTACTTC.

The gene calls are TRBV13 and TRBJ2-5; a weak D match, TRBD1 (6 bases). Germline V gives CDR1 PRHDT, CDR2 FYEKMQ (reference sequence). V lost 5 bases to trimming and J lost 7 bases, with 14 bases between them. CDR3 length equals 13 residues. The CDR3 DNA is TGTGCCAGCAGCCCGGACAGCCTCGGGACCCAGTACTTC. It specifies CASSPDSLGTQYF. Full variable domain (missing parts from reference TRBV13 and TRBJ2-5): AAGVIQSPRHLIKEKRETATLKCYPIPRHDTVYWYQQGPGQDPQFLISFYEKMQSDKGSIPDRFSAQQFSDYHSELNMSSLELGDSALYFCASSPDSLGTQYFGPGTRLLVL.

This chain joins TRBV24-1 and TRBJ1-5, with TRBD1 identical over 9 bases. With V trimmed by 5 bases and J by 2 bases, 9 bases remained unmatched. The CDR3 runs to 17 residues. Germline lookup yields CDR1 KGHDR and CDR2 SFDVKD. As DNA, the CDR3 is TGTGCCACCAGTGGTCACCGGGACAGGGATGGCAATCAGCCCCAGCATTTT. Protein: CATSGHRDRDGNQPQHF.

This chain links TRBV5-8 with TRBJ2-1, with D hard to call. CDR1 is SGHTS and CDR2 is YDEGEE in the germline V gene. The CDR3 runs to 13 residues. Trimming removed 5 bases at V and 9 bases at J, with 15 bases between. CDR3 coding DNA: TGTGCCAGCAGGCCAGTTACAACTGTTGAGCAGTTCTTC. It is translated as CASRPVTTVEQFF.

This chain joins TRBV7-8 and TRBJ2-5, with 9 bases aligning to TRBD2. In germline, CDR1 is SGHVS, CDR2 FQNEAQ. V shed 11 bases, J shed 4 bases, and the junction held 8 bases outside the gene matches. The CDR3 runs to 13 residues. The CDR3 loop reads CACPAGGRETQYF. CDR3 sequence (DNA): TGTGCCTGCCCGGCGGGGGGGCGAGAGACCCAGTACTTC.

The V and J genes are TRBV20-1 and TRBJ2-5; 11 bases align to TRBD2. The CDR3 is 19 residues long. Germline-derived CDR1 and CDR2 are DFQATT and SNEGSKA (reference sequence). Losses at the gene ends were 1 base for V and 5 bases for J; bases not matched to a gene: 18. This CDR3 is CSARVYSVETSGTGETQYF. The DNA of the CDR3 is TGCAGTGCTAGAGTCTATTCCGTGGAGACTAGCGGGACGGGGGAGACCCAGTACTTC.